One T cell receptor (beta chain) is described in this entry. The regulatory T cell sort gate was CD4+CD25hiCD127low/negative. The data are from a study of B cell selection in AIRE deficiency. Sequencing used immunoSEQ multiplex PCR; TCRdb keeps in-frame clones, though not all of them. The profile covers approximately 22,000 clones, with nearly 95% appearing a single time and more than 1.2% taken by the ten largest. Sequenced input: CD4+CD25+ Tregs sorted from PBMCs. The TCR originated in a human donor in good health.

The CDR3 DNA reads as TGTGCCAGCAGCTTGCGGACAGGGGGGAACACCGGGGAGCTGTTTTTT. Its protein is CASSLRTGGNTGELFF. The chain combines TRBV7-9 with TRBJ2-2, with 10 bases matching TRBD1. The ends lost 3 bases at V and 1 base at J; junction bases unmatched: 2. The germline CDR1 and CDR2 sequences are SEHNR and FQNEAQ (reference sequence). The CDR3 runs 16 residues.